This T cell receptor beta chain was recovered during a study of cytomegalovirus exposure and HLA in healthy donors. Notes on the study in general: TCR beta chains numbering more than 150 were designated cytomegalovirus-associated. Three CMV-associated chains proved CMV antigen-specific in vitro. Across donors, most TCRs were seen rarely, yet some public ones were widespread.

The repertoire was sequenced with immunoSEQ multiplex PCR; TCRdb's copy has only in-frame clones and lacks some. The repertoire includes roughly 300,000 clones, roughly 87% of them detected once, and about 1% sits in the top ten. Germline CDR1 is SGHKS and CDR2 is YYEKEE (reference sequence). CDR3 length: 15 residues. The junction had 7 bases not matched to a gene; V was cut back by 4 bases and J by 1 base. Regarding this clone: Antigen unknown.

The chain links TRBV5-5 to TRBJ1-1; 7 bases are a match to TRBD1. Material for sequencing was PBMCs. The TCR sequence derives from a woman in her 30s in good health and CMV-seropositive. As DNA, the CDR3 is TGTGCCAGCAGCCGACAGGGTCGGGGGAACACTGAAGCTTTCTTT. Residues: CASSRQGRGNTEAFF. Looking up the rest from reference TRBV5-5 and TRBJ1-1 gives the full variable domain: DAGVTQSPTHLIKTRGQQVTLRCSPISGHKSVSWYQQVLGQGPQFIFQYYEKEERGRGNFPDRFSARQFPNYSSELNVNALLLGDSALYLCASSRQGRGNTEAFFGQGTRLTVV.